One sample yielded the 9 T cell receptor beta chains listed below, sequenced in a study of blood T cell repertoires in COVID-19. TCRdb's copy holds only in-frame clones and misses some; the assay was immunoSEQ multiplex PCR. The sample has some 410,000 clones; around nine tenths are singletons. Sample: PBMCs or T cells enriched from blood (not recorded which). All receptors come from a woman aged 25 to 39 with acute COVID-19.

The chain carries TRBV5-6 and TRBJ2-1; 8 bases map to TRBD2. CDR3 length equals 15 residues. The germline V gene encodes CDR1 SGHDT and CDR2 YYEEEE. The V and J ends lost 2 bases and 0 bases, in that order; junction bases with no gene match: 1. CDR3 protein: CASSFGTSSYNEQFF. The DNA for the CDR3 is TGTGCCAGCAGCTTCGGGACTAGCTCCTACAATGAGCAGTTCTTC.

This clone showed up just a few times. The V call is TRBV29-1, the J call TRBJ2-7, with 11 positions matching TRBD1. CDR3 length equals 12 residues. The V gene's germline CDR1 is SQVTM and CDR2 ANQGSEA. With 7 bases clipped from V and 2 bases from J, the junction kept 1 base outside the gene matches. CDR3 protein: CSGGQGAYEQYF. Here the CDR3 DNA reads TGCAGCGGGGGACAGGGGGCCTACGAGCAGTACTTC.

The chain's CDR3 is CASSRGGERTDTQYF. The CDR3 DNA follows: TGTGCCAGTAGTAGGGGGGGCGAGCGCACAGATACGCAGTATTTT. This rearrangement joins TRBV19 to TRBJ2-3, with D perhaps TRBD2 (7 bases). Trimming removed 4 bases from V and 1 base from J, with 12 bases in between. The CDR3 extends over 15 amino acids. Germline V gene lookup returns CDR1 LNHDA and CDR2 SQIVND (reference sequence).

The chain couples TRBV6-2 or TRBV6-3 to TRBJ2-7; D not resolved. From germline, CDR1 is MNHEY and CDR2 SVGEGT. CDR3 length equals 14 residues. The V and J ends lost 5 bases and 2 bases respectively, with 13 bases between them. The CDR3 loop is CASSRQVNTYEQYF. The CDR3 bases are TGTGCCAGCAGTCGCCAGGTCAACACCTACGAGCAGTACTTC.

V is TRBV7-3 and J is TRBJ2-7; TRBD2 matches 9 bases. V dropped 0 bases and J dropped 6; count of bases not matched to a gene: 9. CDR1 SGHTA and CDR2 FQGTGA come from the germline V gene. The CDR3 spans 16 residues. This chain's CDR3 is CASSLTPPGLASEQYF. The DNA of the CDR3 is TGTGCCAGCAGCTTAACCCCCCCGGGACTAGCTTCCGAGCAGTACTTC. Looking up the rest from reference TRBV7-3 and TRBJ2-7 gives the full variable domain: GAGVSQTPSNKVTEKGKYVELRCDPISGHTALYWYRQSLGQGPEFLIYFQGTGAADDSGLPNDRFFAVRPEGSVSTLKIQRTERGDSAVYLCASSLTPPGLASEQYFGPGTRLTVT.

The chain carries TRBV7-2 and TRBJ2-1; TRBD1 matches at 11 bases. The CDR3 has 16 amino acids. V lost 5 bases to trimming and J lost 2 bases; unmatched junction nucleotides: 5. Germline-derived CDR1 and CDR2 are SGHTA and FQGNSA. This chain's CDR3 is CASSPGQGGAYNEQFF. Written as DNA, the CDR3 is TGTGCCAGCAGCCCGGGACAGGGGGGAGCCTACAATGAGCAGTTCTTC. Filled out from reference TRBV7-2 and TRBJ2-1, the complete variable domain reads GAGVSQSPSNKVTEKGKDVELRCDPISGHTALYWYRQSLGQGLEFLIYFQGNSAPDKSGLPSDRFSAERTGGSVSTLTIQRTQQEDSAVYLCASSPGQGGAYNEQFFGPGTRLTVL.

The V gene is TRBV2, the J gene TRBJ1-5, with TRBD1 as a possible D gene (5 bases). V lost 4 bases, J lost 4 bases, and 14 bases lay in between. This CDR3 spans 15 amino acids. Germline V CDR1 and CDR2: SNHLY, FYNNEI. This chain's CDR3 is CASSGPRGGNQPQHF. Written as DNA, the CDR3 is TGTGCCAGCAGTGGCCCCCGGGGGGGGAATCAGCCCCAGCATTTT. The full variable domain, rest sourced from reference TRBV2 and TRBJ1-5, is EPEVTQTPSHQVTQMGQEVILRCVPISNHLYFYWYRQILGQKVEFLVSFYNNEISEKSEIFDDQFSVERPDGSNFTLKIRSTKLEDSAMYFCASSGPRGGNQPQHFGDGTRLSIL.

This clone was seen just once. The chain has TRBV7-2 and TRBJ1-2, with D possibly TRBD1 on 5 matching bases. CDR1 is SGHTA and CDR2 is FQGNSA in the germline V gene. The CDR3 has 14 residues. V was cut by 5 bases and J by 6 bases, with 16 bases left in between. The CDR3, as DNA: TGTGCCAGCAGCCTGGACATTGGTCTACATGGCTACACCTTC. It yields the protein CASSLDIGLHGYTF.

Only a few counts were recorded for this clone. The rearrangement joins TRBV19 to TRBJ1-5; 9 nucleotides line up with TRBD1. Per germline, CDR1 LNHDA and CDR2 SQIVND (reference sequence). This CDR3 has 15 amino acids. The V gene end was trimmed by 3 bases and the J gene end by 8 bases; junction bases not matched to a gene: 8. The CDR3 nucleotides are TGTGCCAGTAGTATCCGGACAGGGGATATGGAGCCCCAGCATTTT. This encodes CASSIRTGDMEPQHF. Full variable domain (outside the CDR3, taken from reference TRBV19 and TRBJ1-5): DGGITQSPKYLFRKEGQNVTLSCEQNLNHDAMYWYRQDPGQGLRLIYYSQIVNDFQKGDIAEGYSVSREKKESFPLTVTSAQKNPTAFYLCASSIRTGDMEPQHFGDGTRLSIL.